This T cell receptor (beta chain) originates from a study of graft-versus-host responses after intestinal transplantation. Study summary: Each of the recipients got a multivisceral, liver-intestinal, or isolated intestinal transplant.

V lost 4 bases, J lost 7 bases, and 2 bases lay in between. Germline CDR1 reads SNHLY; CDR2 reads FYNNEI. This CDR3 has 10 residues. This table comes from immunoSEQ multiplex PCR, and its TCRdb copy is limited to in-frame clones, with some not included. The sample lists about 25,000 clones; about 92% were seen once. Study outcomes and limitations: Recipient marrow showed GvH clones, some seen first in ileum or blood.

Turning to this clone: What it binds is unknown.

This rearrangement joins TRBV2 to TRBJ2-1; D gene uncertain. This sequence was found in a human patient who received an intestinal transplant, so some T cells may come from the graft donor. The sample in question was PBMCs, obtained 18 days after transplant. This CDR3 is CASSVNEQFF. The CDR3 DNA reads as TGTGCCAGCAGTGTTAATGAGCAGTTCTTC.